This T cell receptor (beta chain) was captured by sequencing in a study of spatial heterogeneity in lung cancer. A unique molecular identifier was attached to every TCR cDNA molecule. MiXCR was run by TCRdb on the 5' RACE reads, yielding one entry per CDR3 protein. Of about 21,000 distinct CDR3 sequences in the sample, around 5.8% were seen once. This clonotype showed up many times. CDR1 is DFQATT and CDR2 is SNEGSKA in the germline V gene (reference sequence). The CDR3 length is 11 residues. Trimming pared 5 bases from V and 4 bases from J, leaving 8 bases between. Time point in this sample: sample taken at primary tumor resection. The cohort: 70 to 75 early-stage, untreated non-small cell lung cancer patients. The study sequenced unsorted whole RNA from tumor, nontumor lung or frozen PBMC.

V and J are TRBV20-1 and TRBJ2-5; D gene unclear. Sequenced here: PBMCs, sampled at surgery. This clonotype was obtained from a male donor with early-stage non-small cell lung cancer. The CDR3: CSAGPVETQYF. The CDR3 DNA reads TGCAGTGCTGGACCAGTAGAGACCCAGTACTTC.